The 20 T cell receptor beta chains in this list originate from one sample, sequenced in a study of T-cell reconstitution after alpha-beta-depleted transplantation in children. Unique molecular identifiers were incorporated during preparation of the TCRbeta library. TCRdb re-called the PCR reads through MiXCR, storing one row per CDR3 protein. This sample has a few hundred thousand distinct CDR3 sequences, with 20% to 30% found just once. Sequenced material: PBMCs, mostly from graft donor cells, taken 360 days after TCRalphabeta/CD19-depleted stem cell transplant. These receptors came from a female patient between 2 and 15 years old who had a stem cell transplant for congenital amegakaryocytic thrombocytopenia, so the T cells may come from the graft donor.

This clonotype was detected a few times. The chain joins TRBV6-2 or TRBV6-3 to TRBJ2-1; no reliable D call. The germline CDR1 and CDR2 sequences are MNHEY and SVGEGT. The CDR3 is made up of 14 amino acids. V lost 5 bases, J lost 6 bases, and 14 bases lay in between. The CDR3 coding sequence is TGTGCCAGCAGTGCCCGGGTGGCTAGCAATGAGCAGTTCTTC. It yields the protein CASSARVASNEQFF.

In its sample, this clonotype was seen many times. The chain employs TRBV28 and TRBJ2-7, with 8 bases fitting TRBD1. The CDR3 contains 13 residues. Germline CDR1 is MDHEN and CDR2 is SYDVKM. Trimming removed 6 bases from V and 4 bases from J; junction bases left unmatched: 5. CDR3 coding DNA: TGTGCCAGCAGGCAATGGACAGGGTACGAGCAGTACTTC. This sequence encodes CASRQWTGYEQYF.

The genes are TRBV20-1 and TRBJ1-3, with D uncertain. The germline V gene encodes CDR1 DFQATT and CDR2 SNEGSKA (reference sequence). The CDR3 consists of 13 residues. Trimming left V 0 bases short and J 15 bases short, with 18 bases between. The CDR3 DNA is TGCAGTGCTAGAGATACCCGTGCGACGAGGGAATATTTT. Translated, it gives CSARDTRATREYF.

The V call is TRBV20-1, the J call TRBJ1-2; a possible D gene is TRBD1 (5 bases). Trimming took 0 bases from V and 2 from J, leaving 10 bases between them. Germline V CDR1 and CDR2: DFQATT, SNEGSKA (reference sequence). The CDR3 sequence is 14 residues long. The chain's CDR3 is CSARDPTENYGYTF. The CDR3 nucleotides read TGCAGTGCTAGAGACCCGACAGAGAACTATGGCTACACCTTC.

The V and J genes are TRBV27 and TRBJ2-7, with 9 bases fitting TRBD2. Per the germline V gene, CDR1 is MNHEY and CDR2 is SMNVEV (reference sequence). V gave up 0 bases and J gave up 3 bases; unmatched junction bases: 3. The CDR3 spans 15 residues. Written as DNA, the CDR3 is TGTGCCAGCAGTTTATCTAGCGGGGGCCTCTACGAGCAGTACTTC. This sequence encodes CASSLSSGGLYEQYF.

The rearrangement uses TRBV12-3 or TRBV12-4 and TRBJ2-7; TRBD1 aligns across 10 bases. The CDR3 covers 14 residues. V shed 6 bases, J shed 5 bases, and the junction held 7 bases outside the gene matches. Here the CDR3 reads CASRLGGQGHEQYF. The CDR3 coding sequence is TGTGCCAGCAGACTAGGGGGACAGGGGCACGAGCAGTACTTC.

This clonotype is a singleton in its sample. The chain joins TRBV30 to TRBJ2-3, with D uncertain. In germline, CDR1 is GTSNPN, CDR2 SVGIG (reference sequence). The CDR3 sequence is 16 residues long. Trimming removed 0 bases from V and 2 bases from J, with 15 bases in between. The CDR3 region is CAWSVRPQEITDTQYF. The CDR3 bases are TGTGCCTGGAGTGTACGTCCTCAGGAAATCACAGATACGCAGTATTTT.

The CDR3 coding sequence is TGCAGTGCTACTTACCGCCTCACAGGGGAGTTTAATGAAAAACTGTTTTTT. Translation gives CSATYRLTGEFNEKLFF. The rearrangement joins TRBV20-1 to TRBJ1-4, with TRBD1 identical over 7 bases. Germline V gives CDR1 DFQATT, CDR2 SNEGSKA (reference sequence). J gave up 4 bases and V 4 bases, and 15 bases lay outside the gene matches. CDR3 length equals 17 residues.

The table lists this clonotype with a few counts. This rearrangement joins TRBV28 to TRBJ1-5; no clear D gene. CDR3 length: 15 amino acids. V was pared by 3 bases and J by 0 bases, with 9 bases between. Germline V gene lookup returns CDR1 MDHEN and CDR2 SYDVKM. The CDR3 sequence is CASSFGLYSNQPQHF. CDR3 DNA sequence: TGTGCCAGCAGTTTCGGGCTGTATAGCAATCAGCCCCAGCATTTT.

This rearrangement joins TRBV20-1 to TRBJ2-1; 9 bases map to TRBD2. V shed 0 bases and J 6 bases; nucleotides not matched to a gene: 12. This CDR3 is 17 amino acids long. Looked up from germline, CDR1 is DFQATT and CDR2 is SNEGSKA (reference sequence). CDR3 region: CSARDGGAGGPGNEQFF. In DNA, the CDR3 is TGCAGTGCTAGAGATGGAGGGGCGGGAGGGCCGGGCAATGAGCAGTTCTTC.

This clonotype was seen a few times. In DNA form, the CDR3 reads TGCGCCAGCAGCCGTGGGGGGGGTAATGAAAAACTGTTTTTT. Its translation: CASSRGGGNEKLFF. The chain recombines TRBV5-1 with TRBJ1-4; the D gene is possibly TRBD1 (5 bases). Trimming removed 4 bases at V and 4 bases at J, with 11 bases between. The CDR3 has 14 residues. Germline V gene data show CDR1 as SGHRS and CDR2 as YFSETQ.

At least ten counts were recorded for this clonotype. The chain combines TRBV28 with TRBJ2-3, with D perhaps TRBD2 (6 bases). CDR1 is MDHEN, CDR2 SYDVKM, per germline. This CDR3 is built from 14 residues. V lost 3 bases and J 1 base, leaving 8 bases between the germline ends. CDR3 region: CASSLPGGTDTQYF. CDR3 sequence (DNA): TGTGCCAGCAGTTTGCCGGGGGGCACAGATACGCAGTATTTT.

This clonotype has more than one count but fewer than ten. The rearrangement uses TRBV5-1 and TRBJ1-1, with unresolved D. This CDR3 contains 14 residues. The germline gives CDR1 SGHRS, CDR2 YFSETQ. Trimming took off 4 bases at V and 5 bases at J, with 15 bases between the two ends. The CDR3 region has the DNA TGCGCCAGCAGCCCTGGTGGTGAAGGGACTGAAGCTTTCTTT. Its protein is CASSPGGEGTEAFF.

This clonotype was recorded at least ten times. The chain couples TRBV18 to TRBJ2-2; 9 positions match TRBD1. Germline assignment: CDR1 KGHSH and CDR2 LQKENI. CDR3 length: 16 residues. V was clipped by 3 bases and J by 1 base; unmatched bases: 3. Here the CDR3 DNA reads TGTGCCAGCTCACCGCCGGGACAGGGGAACACCGGGGAGCTGTTTTTT. Translated: CASSPPGQGNTGELFF.

The chain is built from TRBV7-2 and TRBJ1-4, with D tentatively TRBD1 (6 bases). The V gene's germline CDR1 is SGHTA and CDR2 FQGNSA. The CDR3 covers 14 residues. V dropped 0 bases and J dropped 8 bases, with 10 bases sitting between them. The CDR3 DNA reads as TGTGCCAGCAGCTTAGCAGGGACAATGGAAAAACTGTTTTTT. It encodes CASSLAGTMEKLFF.

CDR3 sequence (DNA): TGTGCCAGCAGTTACCTAGACAGAGGATACGAGCAGTACTTC. This encodes CASSYLDRGYEQYF. The J gene is TRBJ2-7, the V gene TRBV6-5; the D gene is possibly TRBD1 (5 bases). The CDR3 length is 14 residues. Germline values: CDR1 MNHEY, CDR2 SVGAGI. V lost 2 bases, J lost 4 bases, and 12 bases lay in between.

This clonotype was seen a handful of times. This chain uses TRBV18 with TRBJ1-3; D gene unclear. This CDR3 comprises 14 residues. Deletions cut 3 bases from V and 1 base from J, with 7 bases between. Germline loops: CDR1 KGHSH, CDR2 LQKENI. CDR3 sequence: CASSPRGSGNTIYF. CDR3 DNA sequence: TGTGCCAGCTCACCCAGAGGATCTGGAAACACCATATATTTT.

V and J are TRBV12-3 or TRBV12-4 and TRBJ2-1, with TRBD1 identical over 8 bases. The CDR3 spans 14 residues. The junction had 4 bases not matched to a gene; V was cut back by 5 bases and J by 4 bases. Here the CDR3 reads CASSMGQEYNEQFF. The CDR3 DNA sequence: TGTGCCAGCAGTATGGGACAGGAGTACAATGAGCAGTTCTTC.

This chain connects TRBV2 to TRBJ1-4; weak D call: TRBD1 (5 bases). Per the germline V gene, CDR1 is SNHLY and CDR2 is FYNNEI. This CDR3 contains 16 residues. Trimming left V 6 bases short and J 4 bases short, with 18 bases between. The CDR3: CASSSDSTPLNEKLFF. The CDR3 DNA follows: TGTGCCAGCAGCTCCGACAGCACGCCACTTAATGAAAAACTGTTTTTT.

The chain recombines TRBV12-3 or TRBV12-4 with TRBJ2-7, with TRBD2 identical over 9 bases. The CDR3 is made up of 15 amino acids. V was pared by 3 bases and J by 4 bases, with 7 bases of the junction left unmatched. CDR3 bases: TGTGCCAGCAGTTTCGGACTAGCGTTTTCTTACGAGCAGTACTTC. Protein: CASSFGLAFSYEQYF.